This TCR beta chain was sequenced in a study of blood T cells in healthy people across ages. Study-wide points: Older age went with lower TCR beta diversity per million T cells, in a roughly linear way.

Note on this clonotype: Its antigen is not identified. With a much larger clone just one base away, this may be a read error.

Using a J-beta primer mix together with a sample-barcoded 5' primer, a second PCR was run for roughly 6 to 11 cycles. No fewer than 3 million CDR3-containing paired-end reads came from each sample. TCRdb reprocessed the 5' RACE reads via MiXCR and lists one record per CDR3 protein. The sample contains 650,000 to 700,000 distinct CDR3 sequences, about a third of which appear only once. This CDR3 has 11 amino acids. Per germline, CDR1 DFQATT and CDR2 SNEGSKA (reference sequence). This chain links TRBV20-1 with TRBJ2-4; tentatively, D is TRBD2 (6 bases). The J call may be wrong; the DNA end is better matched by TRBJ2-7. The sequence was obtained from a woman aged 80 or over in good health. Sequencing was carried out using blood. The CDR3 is CRASTGVEQYF. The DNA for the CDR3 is TGCAGGGCTTCAACGGGGGTCGAGCAGTACTTC.